These T cell receptor beta chains were read from a single sample in a study of cytomegalovirus exposure and HLA in healthy donors. Clones were sequenced by immunoSEQ multiplex PCR, and TCRdb holds only the in-frame ones, with some missing. The sample has 150,000 to 200,000 clones, 85% to 90% seen once. The sample was PBMCs. The receptors were gathered from a man aged 18 to 29 in good health and CMV-seropositive. Both conserved end residues are part of each CDR3. Fields, in order: V gene, J gene, D gene, clone size, CDR3 DNA, CDR3 protein. A D gene is named only where the DNA matches it firmly. The size field is filled for only some rows; it gives once, few, many or a size class.

>TRBV18|TRBJ2-2|.|.
TGTGCCAGCTCACTAGAAATGGTCCCCGGGGAGCTGTTTTTT
CASSLEMVPGELFF
>TRBV7-6|TRBJ2-3|TRBD2|.
TGTGCCAGCAGCTTAACCCCTCCGGGACTAGCGGGGGCTAGCACAGATACGCAGTATTTT
CASSLTPPGLAGASTDTQYF
>TRBV5-8|TRBJ2-3|.|.
TGTGCCAACAGCTTGCTTTCGGTTGAAGATACGCAGTATTTT
CANSLLSVEDTQYF
>TRBV5-6|TRBJ2-7|TRBD2|.
TGTGCCAGCAGCTTAGGGGGGAGCGGGAGAGGCTACGAGCAGTACTTC
CASSLGGSGRGYEQYF
>TRBV25-1|TRBJ2-3|.|.
TGTGCCAGCAGTGAGTGGTCAGGCACAGATACGCAGTATTTT
CASSEWSGTDTQYF
>TRBV27|TRBJ2-1|.|.
TGTGCCAGCAGTTTGTCGGAGTACAATGAGCAGTTCTTC
CASSLSEYNEQFF
>TRBV7-9|TRBJ2-4|TRBD2|.
TGTGCCAGCAGCTTAGACGGCGGGAGTTACAAAAACATTCAGTACTTC
CASSLDGGSYKNIQYF
>TRBV2|TRBJ1-2|.|.
TGTGCCAGCAGTCCAGTGGGGGCAGCATTTGCCTATGGCTACACCTTC
CASSPVGAAFAYGYTF
>TRBV6-1|TRBJ1-2|TRBD1|.
TGTGCCAGCAGTCCCCGGACAGGGGGCTACACCTTC
CASSPRTGGYTF
>TRBV5-6|TRBJ2-7|.|.
TGTGCCAGCAGCTTGGTCAGGGAGGCCTACGAGCAGTACTTC
CASSLVREAYEQYF
>TRBV11-2|TRBJ1-2|.|.
TGTGCCAGCAGCTTAGATCCCAGGGTTGGCTACACCTTC
CASSLDPRVGYTF
>TRBV19|TRBJ2-7|.|.
TGTGCCAGTAGTATCGGACAGTCATTCTCCTACGAGCAGTACTTC
CASSIGQSFSYEQYF
>TRBV25-1|TRBJ2-7|TRBD1|.
TGTGCCAGCGGTGGACAGGGAAACATCCAGTACTTC
CASGGQGNIQYF
>TRBV27|TRBJ2-3|.|once
TGTGCCAGCAGTTTATCGTTCCCCCCTCCCAGGGACACAGATACGCAGTATTTT
CASSLSFPPPRDTDTQYF
>TRBV27|TRBJ2-1|TRBD2|.
TGTGCCAGCAGTTCCCCAGCGGGAGAGTCCTACAATGAGCAGTTCTTC
CASSSPAGESYNEQFF
>TRBV9|TRBJ2-7|TRBD2|.
TGTGCCAGCAGCCCGGGGACTAGCGGGTACGAGCAGTACTTC
CASSPGTSGYEQYF
>TRBV9|TRBJ2-3|TRBD2|.
TGTGCCAGCAGCGTTACGGCTAGCGGGGTGCCAGATACGCAGTATTTT
CASSVTASGVPDTQYF
>TRBV2|TRBJ2-3|.|.
TGTGCCAGCAGTGAATATGAGGCTGGAGATACGCAGTATTTT
CASSEYEAGDTQYF
>TRBV5-1|TRBJ2-6|TRBD1|.
TGCGCCAGCACCTTTGGGACAGCCGCTCCTGGGGCCAACGTCCTGACTTTC
CASTFGTAAPGANVLTF
>TRBV10-3|TRBJ2-3|TRBD1|.
TGTGCCATCAGTGAGGGACAGGGGGGTACGCAGTATTTT
CAISEGQGGTQYF
>TRBV30|TRBJ2-3|TRBD2|.
TGTGCCTGGAGTGTCGGTCTAGCGGGAGCGACAGATACGCAGTATTTT
CAWSVGLAGATDTQYF
>TRBV4-1|TRBJ2-7|TRBD2|.
TGCGCCAGCAGCCAAGGGATTCTTCAGCGGGAGGTCTCCTACGAGCAGTACTTC
CASSQGILQREVSYEQYF
>TRBV5-4|TRBJ2-3|.|once
TGTGCCAGCATCCCCGACAGATGGACAGATACGCAGTATTTT
CASIPDRWTDTQYF
>TRBV5-1|TRBJ2-6|TRBD2|.
TGCGCCAGCAGTTCGGAGCGGGAGGGCCGTGGGGCCAACGTCCTGACTTTC
CASSSEREGRGANVLTF
>TRBV19|TRBJ2-7|TRBD2|.
TGTGCCACTCAACGACTAGCGGGAGGCGAGCAGTACTTC
CATQRLAGGEQYF
>TRBV19|TRBJ1-5|.|.
TGTGCCAGTAGTTACAACAGGGTTCAGAATCAGCCCCAGCATTTT
CASSYNRVQNQPQHF
>TRBV14|TRBJ2-7|TRBD1|.
TGTGCCAGCAGCCAAGGGGGGACAGTTGAGCAGTACTTC
CASSQGGTVEQYF
>TRBV7-8|TRBJ2-7|TRBD1|.
TGTGCCAGCAGCTTACCGGGACAGGGATACGAGCAGTACTTC
CASSLPGQGYEQYF
>TRBV29-1|TRBJ2-2|.|.
TGCAGCGTTCCAGGGTACGGGGAGCTGTTTTTT
CSVPGYGELFF
>TRBV6-5|TRBJ1-3|.|.
TGTGCCAGCACAGCAGGGTACTCCGGAAACACCATATATTTT
CASTAGYSGNTIYF
>TRBV9|TRBJ1-4|.|.
TGTGCCAGCAGCGTACAGGGAAACAGCCTTAATGAAAAACTGTTTTTT
CASSVQGNSLNEKLFF
>TRBV5-6|TRBJ2-1|TRBD2|.
TGTGCCAGCAGCTGGAAACTAGCGACCCAGTACAATGAGCAGTTCTTC
CASSWKLATQYNEQFF
>TRBV19|TRBJ1-1|.|.
TGTGCCAGTTCGCGGGTGGGCACTGAAGCTTTCTTT
CASSRVGTEAFF
>TRBV18|TRBJ2-7|TRBD2|.
TGTGCCAGCTCTCCGCAGGGAGGGAGGTACGAGCAGTACTTC
CASSPQGGRYEQYF
>TRBV28|TRBJ1-1|TRBD1|.
TGTGCCAGCAGTCCTCCGGACAGGCATAAGAACACTGAAGCTTTCTTT
CASSPPDRHKNTEAFF
>TRBV9|TRBJ2-7|.|.
TGTGCCAGCAGCCCGTCCCAGGCCTACGAGCAGTACTTC
CASSPSQAYEQYF
>TRBV6-1|TRBJ2-3|TRBD2|.
TGTGCCAGCAAGATAGCGGGGGGGATGACAGATACGCAGTATTTT
CASKIAGGMTDTQYF
>TRBV29-1|TRBJ1-3|.|.
TGCAGCGCTCTTGCTACAGGGCTAGGAAACACCATATATTTT
CSALATGLGNTIYF
>TRBV6-5|TRBJ1-2|.|.
TGTGCCAGCAGTTACTCGAGGCAGGGATATGGCTACACCTTC
CASSYSRQGYGYTF
>TRBV5-1|TRBJ1-3|.|.
TGCGCCAGCAGCTTGGACAGGGCTGGAAACACCATATATTTT
CASSLDRAGNTIYF
>TRBV5-4|TRBJ1-1|.|.
TGTGCCAGCAGCTCTAGGCGGCCGGTCACTGAAGCTTTCTTT
CASSSRRPVTEAFF
>TRBV5-1|TRBJ1-1|.|.
TGCGCCAGCAGCTTGGCCGGCGGACAGCAAAACACTGAAGCTTTCTTT
CASSLAGGQQNTEAFF
>TRBV5-4|TRBJ2-1|.|.
TGTGCCGCCCAGGGGAGGGTGAGCTCCTACAATGAGCAGTTCTTC
CAAQGRVSSYNEQFF
>TRBV11-3|TRBJ1-1|.|once
TGTGCCAGCAGCTTAAGACAGCTCGAAGCTTTCTTT
CASSLRQLEAFF
>TRBV6-1|TRBJ2-2|.|.
TGTGCCAGCAGCCCCCGTGGGGGGTACACCGGGGAGCTGTTTTTT
CASSPRGGYTGELFF
>TRBV6-6|TRBJ2-7|.|.
TGTGCCAGCAGTCCCGGGGTTTTGTCCTACGAGCAGTACTTC
CASSPGVLSYEQYF
>TRBV4-2|TRBJ2-2|TRBD2|.
TGTGCCAGCAGCCAATCTCTAACTAGCGGGACGAACACCGGGGAGCTGTTTTTT
CASSQSLTSGTNTGELFF
>TRBV28|TRBJ2-7|.|.
TGTGCCAGCAGTTCCCCCGGGACTTATCCAACCGAGGTGTACTTC
CASSSPGTYPTEVYF
>TRBV7-6|TRBJ2-3|TRBD2|.
TGTGCCAGCAGCGAGACCGGACTAGCGGGCACAGATACGCAGTATTTT
CASSETGLAGTDTQYF
>TRBV10-3|TRBJ2-7|TRBD1|.
TGTGCCATCAGTGTGGGACAGGGTTTGAGCGAGCAGTACTTC
CAISVGQGLSEQYF
>TRBV27|TRBJ2-3|TRBD2|.
TGTGCCAGCAGACAGGGACTAGCGGGAGGGAAGGGGTATACGCAGTATTTT
CASRQGLAGGKGYTQYF
>TRBV9|TRBJ2-7|.|.
TGTGCCAGCAGCGTAGGTCGGGACTCCACCTACGAGCAGTACTTC
CASSVGRDSTYEQYF